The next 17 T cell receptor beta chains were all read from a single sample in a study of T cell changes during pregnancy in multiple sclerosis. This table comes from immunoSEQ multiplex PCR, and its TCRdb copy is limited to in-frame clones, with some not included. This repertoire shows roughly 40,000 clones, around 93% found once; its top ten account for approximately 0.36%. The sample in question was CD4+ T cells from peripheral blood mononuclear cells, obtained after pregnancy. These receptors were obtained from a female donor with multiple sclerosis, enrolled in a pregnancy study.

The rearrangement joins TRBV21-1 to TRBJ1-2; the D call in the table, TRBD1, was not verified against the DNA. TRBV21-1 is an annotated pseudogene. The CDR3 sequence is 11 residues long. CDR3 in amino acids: CASSDRAGYTF. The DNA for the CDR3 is TGTGCCAGCAGCGACAGGGCTGGCTACACCTTC.

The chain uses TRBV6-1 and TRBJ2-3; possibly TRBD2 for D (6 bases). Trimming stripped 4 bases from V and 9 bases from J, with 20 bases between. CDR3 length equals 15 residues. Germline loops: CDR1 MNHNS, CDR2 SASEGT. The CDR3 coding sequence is TGTGCCAGCAGTGCCCTTGACTTCCCGGGAGCGACGCAGTATTTT. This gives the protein CASSALDFPGATQYF.

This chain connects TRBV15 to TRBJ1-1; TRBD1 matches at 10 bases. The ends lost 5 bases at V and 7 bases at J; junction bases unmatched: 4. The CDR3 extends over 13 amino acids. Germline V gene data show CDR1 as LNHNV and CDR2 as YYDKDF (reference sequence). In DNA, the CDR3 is TGTGCCACCAGCGGTCGGACAGGGGGTGAAGCTTTCTTT. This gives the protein CATSGRTGGEAFF.

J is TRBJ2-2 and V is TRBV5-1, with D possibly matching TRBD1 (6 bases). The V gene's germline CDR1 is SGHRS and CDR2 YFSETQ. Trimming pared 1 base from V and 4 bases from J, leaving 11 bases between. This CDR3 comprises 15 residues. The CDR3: CASSLMQGSTGELFF. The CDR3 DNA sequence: TGCGCCAGCAGCTTGATGCAGGGGAGCACCGGGGAGCTGTTTTTT. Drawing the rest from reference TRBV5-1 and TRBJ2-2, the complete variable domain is KAGVTQTPRYLIKTRGQQVTLSCSPISGHRSVSWYQQTPGQGLQFLFEYFSETQRNKGNFPGRFSGRQFSNSRSEMNVSTLELGDSALYLCASSLMQGSTGELFFGEGSRLTVL.

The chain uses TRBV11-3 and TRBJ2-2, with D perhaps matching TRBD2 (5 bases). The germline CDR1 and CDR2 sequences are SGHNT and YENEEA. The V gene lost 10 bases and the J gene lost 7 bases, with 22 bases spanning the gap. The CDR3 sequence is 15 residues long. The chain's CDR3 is CATQLDHSGSGELFF. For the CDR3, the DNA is TGTGCCACCCAATTGGATCACAGCGGTAGCGGGGAGCTGTTTTTT.

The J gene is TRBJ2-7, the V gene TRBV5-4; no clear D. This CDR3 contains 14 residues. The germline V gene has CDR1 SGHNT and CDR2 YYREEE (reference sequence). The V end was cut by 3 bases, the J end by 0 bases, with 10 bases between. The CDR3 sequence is CASSSRVNSYEQYF. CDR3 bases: TGTGCCAGCAGCTCACGGGTCAACTCCTACGAGCAGTACTTC.

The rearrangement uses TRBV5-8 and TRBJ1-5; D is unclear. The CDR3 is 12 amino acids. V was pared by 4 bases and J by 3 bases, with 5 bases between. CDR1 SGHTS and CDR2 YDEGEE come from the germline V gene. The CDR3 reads CASSPFNQPQHF. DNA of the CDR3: TGTGCCAGCAGCCCCTTCAATCAGCCCCAGCATTTT.

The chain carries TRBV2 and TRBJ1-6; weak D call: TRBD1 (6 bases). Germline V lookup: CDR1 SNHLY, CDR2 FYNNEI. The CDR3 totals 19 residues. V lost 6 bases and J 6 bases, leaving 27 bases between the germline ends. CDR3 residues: CASSRGQPWGPTPNSPLHF. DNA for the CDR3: TGTGCCAGCAGCCGCGGACAACCGTGGGGGCCGACCCCTAATTCACCCCTCCACTTT.

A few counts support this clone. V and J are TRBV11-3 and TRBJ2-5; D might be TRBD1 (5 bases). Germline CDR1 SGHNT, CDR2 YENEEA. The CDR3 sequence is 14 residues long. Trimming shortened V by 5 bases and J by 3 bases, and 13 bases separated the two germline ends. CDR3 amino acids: CASSPGLGEETQYF. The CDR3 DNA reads TGTGCCAGCAGCCCAGGGCTAGGAGAAGAGACCCAGTACTTC.

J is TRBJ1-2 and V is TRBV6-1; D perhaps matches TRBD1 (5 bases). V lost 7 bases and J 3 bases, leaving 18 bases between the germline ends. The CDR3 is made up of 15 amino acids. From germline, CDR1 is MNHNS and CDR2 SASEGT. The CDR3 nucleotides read TGTGCCAGCACTCGACAGAGAAGGGATCACTATGGCTACACCTTC. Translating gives CASTRQRRDHYGYTF.

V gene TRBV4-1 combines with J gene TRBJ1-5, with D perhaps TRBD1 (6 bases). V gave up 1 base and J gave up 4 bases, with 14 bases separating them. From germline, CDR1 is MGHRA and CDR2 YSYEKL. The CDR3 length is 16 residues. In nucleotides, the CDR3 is TGCGCCAGCAGCCAAGGAGGGTCGCAGGGGAATCAGCCCCAGCATTTT. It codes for CASSQGGSQGNQPQHF.

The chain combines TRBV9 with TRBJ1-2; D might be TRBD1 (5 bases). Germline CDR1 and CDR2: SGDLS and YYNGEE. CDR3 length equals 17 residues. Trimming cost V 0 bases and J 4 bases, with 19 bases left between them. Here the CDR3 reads CASSVATKGSGVYGYTF. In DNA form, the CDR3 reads TGTGCCAGCAGCGTAGCTACGAAGGGGTCGGGGGTCTATGGCTACACCTTC.

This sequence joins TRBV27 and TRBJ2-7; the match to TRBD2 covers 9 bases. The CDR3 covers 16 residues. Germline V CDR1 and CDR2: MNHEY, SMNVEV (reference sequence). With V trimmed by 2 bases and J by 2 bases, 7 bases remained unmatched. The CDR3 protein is CASSLNSASGAYEQYF. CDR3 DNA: TGTGCCAGCAGTTTAAATTCGGCTAGCGGGGCCTACGAGCAGTACTTC.

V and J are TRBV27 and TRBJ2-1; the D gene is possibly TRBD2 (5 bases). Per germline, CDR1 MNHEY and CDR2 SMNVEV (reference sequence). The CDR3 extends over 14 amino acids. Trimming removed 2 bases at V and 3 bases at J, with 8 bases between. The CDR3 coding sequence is TGTGCCAGCAGTTTACCGGGGTTCTACAATGAGCAGTTCTTC. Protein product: CASSLPGFYNEQFF.

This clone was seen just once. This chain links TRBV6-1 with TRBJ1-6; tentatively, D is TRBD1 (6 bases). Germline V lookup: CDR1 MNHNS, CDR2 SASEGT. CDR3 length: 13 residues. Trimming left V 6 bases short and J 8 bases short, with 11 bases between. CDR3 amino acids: CASRRTEDSPLHF. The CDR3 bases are TGTGCCAGCAGACGGACAGAGGATTCACCCCTCCACTTT.

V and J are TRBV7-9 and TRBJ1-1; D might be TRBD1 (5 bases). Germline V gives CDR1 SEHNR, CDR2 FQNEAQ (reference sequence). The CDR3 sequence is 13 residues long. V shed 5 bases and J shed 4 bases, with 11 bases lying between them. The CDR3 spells CASSIGQGTEAFF. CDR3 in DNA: TGTGCCAGCAGCATTGGTCAGGGCACTGAAGCTTTCTTT.

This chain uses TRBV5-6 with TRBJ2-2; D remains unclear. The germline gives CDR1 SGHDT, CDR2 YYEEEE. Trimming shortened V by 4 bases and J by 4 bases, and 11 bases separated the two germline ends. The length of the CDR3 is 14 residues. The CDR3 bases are TGTGCCAGCAGCGCCTACTCGGGCACCGGGGAGCTGTTTTTT. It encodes CASSAYSGTGELFF.